This entry lists 31 T cell receptor beta chains sequenced from one sample in a study of T cells in Graves' hyperthyroidism and ophthalmopathy. There were TCR beta CDR3 regions amplified from RNA transcripts. The HTBI set primed first-round TCR CDR3 RT-PCR. One entry per CDR3 protein results from TCRdb running MiXCR on the multiplex PCR reads. This repertoire shows under 250,000 distinct CDR3 sequences, roughly 22% found once; its top ten account for approximately 32%. The sequencing input was blood. The origin of the receptors is a woman aged 40 to 50 with Graves' ophthalmopathy.

The table lists this clonotype with a few counts. This chain joins TRBV6-1 and TRBJ1-2, with TRBD1 matching 12 bases. CDR1 is MNHNS and CDR2 is SASEGT in the germline V gene. Trimming removed 6 bases from V and 4 bases from J; junction bases left unmatched: 9. The CDR3 sequence is 16 residues long. The CDR3 sequence: CASRTSGQGAGYGYTF. CDR3 bases: TGTGCCAGCAGAACATCGGGACAGGGGGCAGGCTATGGCTACACCTTC.

The chain recombines TRBV24-1 with TRBJ2-2, with D hard to call. The germline V and J ends were trimmed by 0 bases and 7 bases, with 14 bases remaining between them. Germline V gene data show CDR1 as KGHDR and CDR2 as SFDVKD. The CDR3 sequence is 16 residues long. CDR3 sequence: CATSDLASSMGGELFF. CDR3 sequence (DNA): TGTGCCACCAGTGATTTGGCGAGCTCTATGGGCGGGGAGCTGTTTTTT.

Comment on this clonotype: The junction differs from germline at one of its ends, possibly a read error. The J gene is TRBJ1-1, the V gene TRBV4-3; tentative D call: TRBD1 (6 bases). The CDR3 contains 14 residues. Germline V lookup: CDR1 LGHNA, CDR2 YSLEER. CDR3 nucleotides: TGCGCCAGCAGCCAAACGACAGGATTCGCTGAAGCTTCCTTT. This codes for CASSQTTGFAEASF.

The V call is TRBV6-1, the J call TRBJ1-2; possible D gene TRBD1, 5 bases. Germline V gives CDR1 MNHNS, CDR2 SASEGT. V was trimmed by 1 base and J by 10 bases, leaving 16 bases between them. This CDR3 region has 14 residues. CDR3 protein: CASSEGSQEGAYTF. CDR3 in DNA: TGTGCCAGCAGTGAAGGTTCACAGGAAGGAGCCTACACCTTC.

This clonotype came up many times. CDR3 sequence: CASSYADYGYTF. CDR3 sequence (DNA): TGCGCCAGCAGCTACGCAGATTATGGCTACACCTTC. The rearrangement uses TRBV5-1 and TRBJ1-2; D is ambiguous. The V end was cut by 3 bases, the J end by 5 bases, with 8 bases between. Germline V gives CDR1 SGHRS, CDR2 YFSETQ. The CDR3 covers 12 residues.

The table lists this clonotype with many counts. The V call is TRBV3-1, the J call TRBJ2-7; no firm D call. Trimming removed 4 bases at V and 2 bases at J, with 9 bases between. Germline V CDR1 and CDR2: LGHDT, YNNKEL (reference sequence). The CDR3 loop spans 13 amino acids. CDR3 protein: CASSPQVTYEQYF. CDR3 nucleotide sequence: TGTGCCAGCAGCCCTCAGGTTACCTACGAGCAGTACTTC.

The J gene is TRBJ2-7, the V gene TRBV7-9, with 7 bases identical to TRBD1. Germline V gives CDR1 SEHNR, CDR2 FQNEAQ (reference sequence). This CDR3 has 14 residues. V gave up 2 bases and J gave up 2 bases; unmatched junction bases: 3. The CDR3 region has the DNA TGTGCCAGCAGCTTAACGGGACAGCCCTACGAGCAGTACTTC. It codes for CASSLTGQPYEQYF.

Only a few counts were recorded for this clonotype. The CDR3 loop is CASSLTGTEDSPLHF. In DNA, the CDR3 is TGTGCCAGCAGTCTTACCGGGACAGAAGATTCACCCCTCCACTTT. V is TRBV6-1 and J is TRBJ1-6; 7 bases agree with TRBD1. V shed 5 bases and J 8 bases; nucleotides not matched to a gene: 9. The germline V gene has CDR1 MNHNS and CDR2 SASEGT. The CDR3 runs 15 residues.

This clonotype was seen ten or more times. The chain has TRBV5-1 and TRBJ2-2, with TRBD2 matching over 10 bases. The germline V gene encodes CDR1 SGHRS and CDR2 YFSETQ. The CDR3 contains 17 residues. The J segment lost 0 bases and the V segment lost 4 bases, leaving 6 bases of the junction unmatched. The CDR3 DNA reads as TGCGCCAGCAGCGTGGCGGGACTAGCGACGAACACCGGGGAGCTGTTTTTT. Translated, it gives CASSVAGLATNTGELFF.

This clonotype showed up many times. The gene calls are TRBV20-1 and TRBJ2-7; D remains unclear. V was trimmed by 2 bases and J by 1 base, leaving 12 bases between them. CDR1 DFQATT and CDR2 SNEGSKA come from the germline V gene (reference sequence). CDR3 size: 14 residues. The CDR3, as DNA: TGCAGTGCTAGACAGGATCCTAGTTCCTACGAGCAGTACTTC. Translation: CSARQDPSSYEQYF.

This clonotype showed up many times. The V and J genes are TRBV28 and TRBJ2-5, with D hard to call. The V end lost 1 base, the J end lost 1 base, and 10 bases lay between the germline ends. CDR1 MDHEN and CDR2 SYDVKM come from the germline V gene. This CDR3 is 15 amino acids long. CDR3 amino acids: CASSLYPRAQETQYF. The DNA of the CDR3 is TGTGCCAGCAGTTTATATCCCCGGGCCCAAGAGACCCAGTACTTC.

In its sample, this clonotype was seen many times. This rearrangement joins TRBV2 to TRBJ1-2; D is undetermined. Germline CDR1 reads SNHLY; CDR2 reads FYNNEI. The CDR3 covers 12 residues. The germline V and J ends were trimmed by 7 bases and 0 bases, with 6 bases remaining between them. CDR3 nucleotide sequence: TGTGCCAGCACGGGATCTAACTATGGCTACACCTTC. The encoded protein is CASTGSNYGYTF.

This clonotype was recorded many times. The V and J genes are TRBV6-1 and TRBJ1-2; D is ambiguous. Germline V gene sequence: CDR1 MNHNS, CDR2 SASEGT. V dropped 4 bases and J dropped 1 base, with 10 bases sitting between them. This CDR3 region has 14 residues. CDR3 region: CASSGRTVNYGYTF. CDR3 nucleotide sequence: TGTGCCAGCAGTGGCAGGACGGTTAACTATGGCTACACCTTC.

This clonotype was counted at least ten times. The V gene is TRBV20-1, the J gene TRBJ1-5; D is undetermined. V was trimmed by 3 bases and J by 2 bases, leaving 5 bases between them. This CDR3 has 12 residues. The germline V gene has CDR1 DFQATT and CDR2 SNEGSKA (reference sequence). The CDR3 bases are TGCAGTGCTAGTGCCGGCAATCAGCCCCAGCATTTT. Translating gives CSASAGNQPQHF.

The chain is built from TRBV30 and TRBJ1-2; D is undetermined. The CDR3 has 16 amino acids. Germline CDR1 GTSNPN, CDR2 SVGIG (reference sequence). The V end lost 3 bases, the J end lost 4 bases, and 21 bases lay between the germline ends. CDR3 sequence: CAWSKFVTPEAYGYTF. The CDR3 coding sequence is TGTGCCTGGAGCAAATTCGTGACCCCCGAGGCCTATGGCTACACCTTC.

The chain joins TRBV20-1 to TRBJ1-1; D is ambiguous. V lost 5 bases, J lost 6 bases, and 16 bases lay in between. This CDR3 has 13 amino acids. The germline V gene encodes CDR1 DFQATT and CDR2 SNEGSKA (reference sequence). CDR3 sequence: CSALTGILAEAFF. CDR3 DNA sequence: TGCAGTGCTCTAACCGGGATACTGGCTGAAGCTTTCTTT.

This clonotype was observed many times. The CDR3 sequence: CASSFARRAKAFF. The CDR3 DNA reads TGTGCCAGCAGCTTCGCACGGCGGGCCAAAGCTTTCTTT. The chain combines TRBV11-2 with TRBJ1-1, with no clear D. The CDR3 contains 13 residues. CDR1 SGHAT and CDR2 FQNNGV come from the germline V gene. V was cut by 3 bases and J by 9 bases, with 14 bases left in between.

This clonotype was counted many times. This sequence joins TRBV24-1 and TRBJ2-5; D possibly corresponds to TRBD1 (7 bases). Per the germline V gene, CDR1 is KGHDR and CDR2 is SFDVKD. The CDR3 covers 14 residues. V was clipped by 4 bases and J by 5 bases, with 13 bases between them. This chain's CDR3 is CATSEPGGRETQYF. The DNA of the CDR3 is TGTGCCACCAGTGAGCCAGGGGGGAGGGAGACCCAGTACTTC.

On this clonotype itself: A much more abundant neighbour one base away suggests this may be a read error. This chain links TRBV25-1 with TRBJ2-7; D is unclear. Germline V lookup: CDR1 MGHDK, CDR2 SYGVNS. The CDR3 spans 13 residues. V was shortened by 4 bases and J by 8 bases, with 15 bases between the two germline ends. CDR3 in DNA: TGTGCCAGCAGTGGACCCGGTGAGACGAAGCAGTACTTC. Encoded protein: CASSGPGETKQYF.

This clonotype has ten or more counts. J is TRBJ2-7 and V is TRBV7-3, with D maybe TRBD2 (7 bases). V was trimmed by 5 bases and J by 3 bases, leaving 17 bases between them. The CDR3 loop spans 15 amino acids. From germline, CDR1 is SGHTA and CDR2 FQGTGA. CDR3 nucleotide sequence: TGTGCCAGCAGCCCCGGAGGGGGGGGGGTCTACGAGCAGTACTTC. Its translation: CASSPGGGGVYEQYF.

The chain uses TRBV24-1 and TRBJ1-1; 8 nucleotides agree with TRBD1. Per germline, CDR1 KGHDR and CDR2 SFDVKD. With 4 bases clipped from V and 2 bases from J, the junction kept 14 bases outside the gene matches. The CDR3 runs to 18 residues. Written as DNA, the CDR3 is TGTGCCACCAGTGACAAGGACAGGGCGGGAAGCGGTAACACTGAAGCTTTCTTT. This codes for CATSDKDRAGSGNTEAFF.

In this sample, this clonotype turned up many times. The rearrangement uses TRBV9 and TRBJ2-5; the D is unclear. Germline loops: CDR1 SGDLS, CDR2 YYNGEE. The CDR3 has 15 amino acids. Trimming removed 0 bases at V and 4 bases at J, with 13 bases between. The CDR3 here is CASSVGGRRPETQYF. CDR3 DNA: TGTGCCAGCAGCGTAGGAGGTCGGCGCCCAGAGACCCAGTACTTC.

This clonotype was recorded a few times. The chain links TRBV6-1 to TRBJ2-7; tentatively, D is TRBD1 (5 bases). The germline V gene encodes CDR1 MNHNS and CDR2 SASEGT. The CDR3 runs to 15 residues. Trimming took 0 bases from V and 2 from J, leaving 11 bases between them. DNA of the CDR3: TGTGCCAGCAGTGAAGCGATAGGGGCCGCCTACGAGCAGTACTTC. It codes for CASSEAIGAAYEQYF.

This clonotype was seen many times. The chain recombines TRBV2 with TRBJ2-2; TRBD2 matches 9 bases. There are 14 residues in the CDR3. V lost 9 bases and J lost 6; bases outside the gene matches: 8. Germline CDR1 SNHLY, CDR2 FYNNEI. The CDR3 DNA is TGTGCCAGGGACTCCGGGACTAGCCCCGGGGAGCTGTTTTTT. Residues: CARDSGTSPGELFF.

This clonotype was observed a handful of times. The J gene is TRBJ1-5, the V gene TRBV28; D unresolved. The CDR3 length is 12 residues. Germline-derived CDR1 and CDR2 are MDHEN and SYDVKM. V dropped 4 bases and J dropped 8 bases, with 9 bases sitting between them. CDR3 residues: CASSSSREPQHF. The CDR3 DNA is TGTGCCAGCAGTTCTAGTCGTGAGCCCCAGCATTTT. Supplemented by reference TRBV28 and TRBJ1-5, the full variable domain reads DVKVTQSSRYLVKRTGEKVFLECVQDMDHENMFWYRQDPGLGLRLIYFSYDVKMKEKGDIPEGYSVSREKKERFSLILESASTNQTSMYLCASSSSREPQHFGDGTRLSIL.

V gene TRBV12-3 or TRBV12-4 combines with J gene TRBJ2-5; 7 nucleotides line up with TRBD2. The CDR3 is made up of 14 amino acids. Unmatched junction bases numbered 4, after V lost 0 bases and J lost 6 bases. The CDR3 is CASSLAGGVKTQYF. In DNA, the CDR3 is TGTGCCAGCAGTTTAGCGGGAGGGGTTAAGACCCAGTACTTC.

This clonotype was recorded many times. This CDR3 is CASRLQGNGNQPQHF. For the CDR3, the DNA is TGTGCCAGTAGGCTACAGGGAAATGGCAATCAGCCCCAGCATTTT. V usage is TRBV19 and J usage is TRBJ1-5; possibly TRBD1 for D (6 bases). Germline V gene data show CDR1 as LNHDA and CDR2 as SQIVND (reference sequence). This CDR3 is 15 amino acids long. Between the trimmed V and J ends, which lost 6 bases and 2 bases, there was a span of 14 bases.

This clonotype was found once. V gene TRBV12-3 or TRBV12-4 combines with J gene TRBJ2-7, with D perhaps TRBD2 (6 bases). The CDR3 is 13 amino acids. Trimming left V 6 bases short and J 3 bases short, with 12 bases between. This CDR3 reads CASRQTGLYEQYF. The CDR3 nucleotides are TGTGCCAGCAGGCAGACGGGACTCTACGAGCAGTACTTC.

This clonotype has at least ten counts. As DNA, the CDR3 is TGTGCCAGCAGTTTGGCGGGAACGCGGAACGAGCAGTACTTC. Its protein is CASSLAGTRNEQYF. The chain carries TRBV12-3 or TRBV12-4 and TRBJ2-7; maybe TRBD2 (6 bases). Trimming cost V 3 bases and J 5 bases, with 14 bases left between them. The CDR3 is 14 amino acids.

This clonotype was seen repeatedly, ten times or more. The rearrangement links TRBV2 to TRBJ2-2, with TRBD2 as a possible D gene (7 bases). Looked up from germline, CDR1 is SNHLY and CDR2 is FYNNEI. V dropped 7 bases and J dropped 2 bases, with 17 bases sitting between them. The CDR3 extends over 16 amino acids. CDR3 in amino acids: CASNRRGGRNTGELFF. The DNA for the CDR3 is TGTGCCAGCAACCGCAGGGGAGGGCGAAACACCGGGGAGCTGTTTTTT.

This clonotype showed up many times. The rearrangement joins TRBV20-1 to TRBJ2-7; 8 bases are shared with TRBD2. The germline V gene has CDR1 DFQATT and CDR2 SNEGSKA (reference sequence). This CDR3 contains 13 residues. J lost 7 bases, V lost 3 bases, and 8 bases had no gene match. CDR3 in DNA: TGCAGTGCTAGTGATAGCGGGGTGGGGGAGCAGTACTTC. Amino acid sequence: CSASDSGVGEQYF.